This passage covers 21 T cell receptor beta chains from one sample sequenced in a study of vaccination effects on CD4 cells after COVID-19. TCRdb's copy holds only in-frame clones and misses some; the assay was immunoSEQ multiplex PCR. Among about 41,000 clones, 77% were seen once, and the ten largest hold approximately 2.9%. Their antigens are not known. Antigen-specific CD4+ T cells expanded by the ViraFEST assay with viral peptide pools were then sequenced. Cells that had been cultured for ten to eleven days were the source of isolated CD4+ T cells. None of these healthy vaccinees had been infected with SARS-CoV-2 before vaccination. This sample comprised CD4+ T cells from PBMCs cultured with HCoV-NL63 spike peptides, obtained before COVID-19 vaccination. The receptors shown here come from a human donor who received a COVID-19 vaccine.

In DNA form, the CDR3 reads TGCGCCAGCAGCCCAATTACGGTACAGGGTACAAAAACCCAGCATTTT. Amino acid sequence: CASSPITVQGTKTQHF. This chain links TRBV4-1 with TRBJ1-5; D might be TRBD1 (6 bases). Trimming cost V 4 bases and J 11 bases, with 24 bases left between them. Germline loops: CDR1 MGHRA, CDR2 YSYEKL. This CDR3 is 16 amino acids long.

V gene TRBV6-4 combines with J gene TRBJ2-1; the D gene is possibly TRBD1 (5 bases). With 2 bases removed from V and 0 bases from J, the gap between germline ends came to 11 bases. In germline, CDR1 is MRHNA, CDR2 SNTAGT. This CDR3 is built from 16 residues. Here the CDR3 reads CASSDGASGSYNEQFF. CDR3 DNA sequence: TGTGCCAGCAGTGACGGGGCTTCGGGCTCCTACAATGAGCAGTTCTTC.

This clone was seen once. This chain uses TRBV19 with TRBJ1-6, with D hard to call. Germline CDR1 is LNHDA and CDR2 is SQIVND (reference sequence). Trimming left V 7 bases short and J 4 bases short, with 11 bases between. The CDR3 loop spans 14 amino acids. The CDR3, as DNA: TGTGCCAGTACCGCGGGATTTTATAATTCACCCCTCCACTTT. This codes for CASTAGFYNSPLHF.

The chain carries TRBV4-1 and TRBJ1-5, with D uncertain. Germline lookup yields CDR1 MGHRA and CDR2 YSYEKL. Trimming pared 3 bases from V and 5 bases from J, leaving 14 bases between. CDR3 length: 15 residues. The CDR3 DNA reads TGCGCCAGCAGCCAGATAGACACGCGGGATCAGCCCCAGCATTTT. This sequence encodes CASSQIDTRDQPQHF.

This clone has a handful of counts. This chain connects TRBV27 to TRBJ2-2; no clear D gene. V was shortened by 6 bases and J by 3 bases, with 11 bases between the two germline ends. The CDR3 covers 14 residues. From germline, CDR1 is MNHEY and CDR2 SMNVEV (reference sequence). The CDR3 region has the DNA TGTGCCAGCAGCAGGAGTTGGCACACCGGGGAGCTGTTTTTT. Translating it yields CASSRSWHTGELFF.

CDR3 in amino acids: CSVRTVSSNEKLFF. Written as DNA, the CDR3 is TGCAGCGTTCGCACGGTCTCGTCTAATGAAAAACTGTTTTTT. The chain has TRBV29-1 and TRBJ1-4; D is undetermined. The CDR3 has 14 amino acids. The ends were cut back, 5 bases at V and 3 bases at J, with 13 bases in the middle. Per germline, CDR1 SQVTM and CDR2 ANQGSEA.

The chain employs TRBV28 and TRBJ2-3; TRBD1 aligns across 8 bases. CDR3 size: 16 residues. Germline V gives CDR1 MDHEN, CDR2 SYDVKM. V gave up 3 bases and J gave up 3 bases; unmatched junction bases: 8. CDR3 nucleotides: TGTGCCAGCAGTTTGGGTTGGCAGGGGGCAACAGATACGCAGTATTTT. Protein sequence: CASSLGWQGATDTQYF.

The CDR3 nucleotides read TGTGCCAGCAGCTTGGGGGCGGGGGCCTTGGAGACCCAGTACTTC. Protein: CASSLGAGALETQYF. The chain links TRBV7-2 to TRBJ2-5, with a tentative D call TRBD2 (7 bases). Trimming pared 3 bases from V and 5 bases from J, leaving 16 bases between. CDR3 length: 15 amino acids. The germline V gene has CDR1 SGHTA and CDR2 FQGNSA.

This clone came up a few times. The gene calls are TRBV6-5 and TRBJ1-1; D remains unclear. This CDR3 has 13 residues. V lost 6 bases, J lost 0 bases, and 8 bases lay in between. Per the germline V gene, CDR1 is MNHEY and CDR2 is SVGAGI. CDR3 sequence: CASSSPLNTEAFF. The DNA of the CDR3 is TGTGCCAGCAGCTCACCCTTGAACACTGAAGCTTTCTTT.

The V gene is TRBV2, the J gene TRBJ1-1, with a possible D match to TRBD1 (5 bases). The CDR3 consists of 14 residues. Trimming stripped 6 bases from V and 0 bases from J, with 11 bases between. Germline CDR1 reads SNHLY; CDR2 reads FYNNEI. The CDR3 sequence: CASRKQALNTEAFF. The CDR3, as DNA: TGTGCCAGCAGGAAACAGGCCTTGAACACTGAAGCTTTCTTT.

This clone was seen a few times. This sequence joins TRBV7-8 and TRBJ1-4; 7 bases are shared with TRBD1. The CDR3 runs 15 residues. Germline V gives CDR1 SGHVS, CDR2 FQNEAQ. The V and J ends lost 0 bases and 5 bases, in that order; junction bases with no gene match: 3. The CDR3 loop reads CASSLARDRNEKLFF. In DNA, the CDR3 is TGTGCCAGCAGCTTAGCGCGGGACAGAAATGAAAAACTGTTTTTT.

This clone was seen just once. This sequence joins TRBV5-1 and TRBJ1-6, with D tentatively TRBD1 (6 bases). The CDR3 has 18 amino acids. V was trimmed by 0 bases and J by 5 bases, leaving 18 bases between them. Germline lookup yields CDR1 SGHRS and CDR2 YFSETQ. DNA of the CDR3: TGCGCCAGCAGCTTGGTTTATTCCGGGGACAACAATAATTCACCCCTCCACTTT. It specifies CASSLVYSGDNNNSPLHF. The whole variable domain, remainder taken from reference TRBV5-1 and TRBJ1-6, is KAGVTQTPRYLIKTRGQQVTLSCSPISGHRSVSWYQQTPGQGLQFLFEYFSETQRNKGNFPGRFSGRQFSNSRSEMNVSTLELGDSALYLCASSLVYSGDNNNSPLHFGNGTRLTVT.

V gene TRBV3-1 (or the pseudogene TRBV3-2) combines with J gene TRBJ1-2; D unresolved. The CDR3 totals 15 residues. Germline lookup yields CDR1 LGHDT and CDR2 YNNKEL (reference sequence). V lost 0 bases and J lost 7, with 15 bases in between. The CDR3 sequence is CASSQDNRRTGGYTF. DNA of the CDR3: TGTGCCAGCAGCCAAGATAATAGGAGGACGGGTGGCTACACCTTC.

The V call is TRBV5-1, the J call TRBJ1-1, with 9 bases that match TRBD1. The germline CDR1 and CDR2 sequences are SGHRS and YFSETQ. With V trimmed by 0 bases and J by 1 base, 7 bases remained unmatched. This CDR3 contains 17 residues. CDR3 residues: CASSLGDRVGANTEAFF. CDR3 coding DNA: TGCGCCAGCAGCTTGGGGGACAGGGTAGGGGCGAACACTGAAGCTTTCTTT.

This clone was detected a few times. This rearrangement joins TRBV5-1 to TRBJ2-3; the match to TRBD1 covers 8 bases. Germline V CDR1 and CDR2: SGHRS, YFSETQ. J gave up 0 bases and V 3 bases, and 6 bases lay outside the gene matches. The CDR3 runs 16 residues. CDR3 region: CASSSNRGASTDTQYF. The CDR3 region has the DNA TGCGCCAGCAGCTCAAACAGGGGGGCTAGCACAGATACGCAGTATTTT.

Only a few counts were recorded for this clone. This sequence joins TRBV19 and TRBJ2-1, with a possible D match to TRBD2 (5 bases). The V and J ends lost 3 bases and 9 bases respectively, with 12 bases between them. Germline V gene data show CDR1 as LNHDA and CDR2 as SQIVND (reference sequence). The CDR3 loop spans 13 amino acids. CDR3 protein: CASSISIGVEQFF. CDR3 nucleotides: TGTGCCAGTAGTATCTCGATCGGGGTTGAGCAGTTCTTC.

The V and J genes are TRBV24-1 and TRBJ1-2, with 10 bases fitting TRBD1. J gave up 4 bases and V 2 bases, and 3 bases lay outside the gene matches. This CDR3 has 15 amino acids. The V gene's germline CDR1 is KGHDR and CDR2 SFDVKD. The CDR3 spells CATSDSGTGVYGYTF. The CDR3, as DNA: TGTGCCACCAGTGATTCGGGGACAGGGGTCTATGGCTACACCTTC.

The chain couples TRBV4-1 to TRBJ2-3; 8 bases align to TRBD2. V was clipped by 1 base and J by 1 base; unmatched bases: 4. The germline V gene has CDR1 MGHRA and CDR2 YSYEKL. This CDR3 comprises 16 residues. The CDR3 DNA follows: TGCGCCAGCAGCCAAGGAGCGGGGGCCGGCACAGATACGCAGTATTTT. It translates to CASSQGAGAGTDTQYF.

V gene TRBV14 combines with J gene TRBJ2-7, with 10 bases aligning to TRBD1. The CDR3 is 14 residues long. Germline CDR1 reads SGHDN; CDR2 reads FVKESK. The V and J ends lost 3 bases and 3 bases, in that order; junction bases with no gene match: 2. CDR3 sequence: CASSQGQGIYEQYV. CDR3 in DNA: TGTGCCAGCAGCCAGGGACAGGGGATCTACGAGCAGTACGTC.

This clone turned up a few times. The chain combines TRBV5-1 with TRBJ2-1, with 15 positions matching TRBD2. CDR3 length equals 17 residues. Germline CDR1 and CDR2: SGHRS and YFSETQ. V trimming: 4 bases; J trimming: 2 bases; junction bases outside the gene matches: 4. This CDR3 reads CASSKGLAGGAYNEQFF. The CDR3 bases are TGCGCCAGCAGCAAGGGACTAGCGGGGGGAGCCTACAATGAGCAGTTCTTC.

This clone was observed a handful of times. The chain employs TRBV6-5 and TRBJ1-5; D possibly corresponds to TRBD1 (6 bases). The CDR3 is made up of 13 amino acids. Germline lookup yields CDR1 MNHEY and CDR2 SVGAGI. V shed 6 bases and J shed 6 bases, with 12 bases lying between them. CDR3 residues: CASRTGWGQPQHF. CDR3 nucleotide sequence: TGTGCCAGCAGAACAGGGTGGGGTCAGCCCCAGCATTTT.